The 27 T cell receptor beta chains listed next were all sequenced from one sample in a study of identical twins. TCRdb fed the 5' RACE reads into MiXCR, producing one record per CDR3 protein. The table has about 530,000 distinct CDR3 sequences, 13% to 15% seen once. This sample also appeared in a second study, on yellow fever vaccine responses in identical twins.

Sequencing was performed on CD4+ T cells sorted from blood. These receptors were obtained from a woman aged 18-29 years in good health.

This clonotype appeared a few times. The chain links TRBV5-5 to TRBJ2-7, with 8 bases identical to TRBD1. CDR1 is SGHKS and CDR2 is YYEKEE in the germline V gene (reference sequence). The junction had 11 bases not matched to a gene; V was cut back by 3 bases and J by 6 bases. The CDR3 is 15 amino acids. CDR3 DNA sequence: TGTGCCAGCAGCTGGGGGACAGGTTCGGGGACCGAGCAGTACTTC. Amino acids: CASSWGTGSGTEQYF.

This clonotype was found a few times. The CDR3 loop reads CASSARDLYNEQFF. The CDR3 nucleotides read TGTGCCAGCAGCGCTCGGGACTTATACAATGAGCAGTTCTTC. This sequence joins TRBV9 and TRBJ2-1, with D perhaps TRBD2 (6 bases). The germline CDR1 and CDR2 sequences are SGDLS and YYNGEE. Trimming left V 3 bases short and J 4 bases short, with 11 bases between. The CDR3 extends over 14 amino acids.

The genes are TRBV13 and TRBJ1-1; tentatively, D is TRBD1 (5 bases). Trimming removed 3 bases at V and 1 base at J, with 9 bases between. The CDR3 consists of 14 residues. Germline V CDR1 and CDR2: PRHDT, FYEKMQ (reference sequence). The CDR3 nucleotides read TGTGCCAGCAGCTTCCGGGACGGGAACACTGAAGCTTTCTTT. Translating gives CASSFRDGNTEAFF. Filled out from reference TRBV13 and TRBJ1-1, the complete variable domain reads AAGVIQSPRHLIKEKRETATLKCYPIPRHDTVYWYQQGPGQDPQFLISFYEKMQSDKGSIPDRFSAQQFSDYHSELNMSSLELGDSALYFCASSFRDGNTEAFFGQGTRLTVV.

The chain recombines TRBV5-1 with TRBJ1-2; D not certain. CDR1 and CDR2 (germline): SGHRS, YFSETQ. V was pared by 5 bases and J by 4 bases, with 6 bases between. The length of the CDR3 is 11 residues. Written as DNA, the CDR3 is TGCGCCAGCAGTAACGGCTATGGCTACACCTTC. Translation gives CASSNGYGYTF.

The CDR3 is CASSGGDRGHYGYTF. The CDR3 DNA sequence: TGTGCCAGCAGCGGAGGGGACAGGGGGCATTATGGCTACACCTTC. The J gene is TRBJ1-2, the V gene TRBV7-9, with TRBD1 matching over 12 bases. CDR1 and CDR2 from the germline V gene are SEHNR and FQNEAQ (reference sequence). Trimming at V came to 5 bases and at J to 5 bases, leaving 6 bases not matched to a gene. This CDR3 region has 15 residues. The entire variable domain, with the rest obtained from reference TRBV7-9 and TRBJ1-2, is as follows: DTGVSQNPRHKITKRGQNVTFRCDPISEHNRLYWYRQTLGQGPEFLTYFQNEAQLEKSRLLSDRFSAERPKGSFSTLEIQRTEQGDSAMYLCASSGGDRGHYGYTFGSGTRLTVV.

The chain combines TRBV7-3 with TRBJ2-6; 7 nucleotides agree with TRBD1. CDR1 and CDR2 (germline): SGHTA, FQGTGA. J was trimmed by 2 bases and V by 6 bases; bases with no gene match: 10. The CDR3 is 17 residues long. CDR3 nucleotides: TGTGCCAGCAGTTCACGACCCCAGGGGGCTGGGGCCAACGTCCTGACTTTC. The encoded protein is CASSSRPQGAGANVLTF.

The rearrangement joins TRBV10-3 to TRBJ2-1; 11 positions match TRBD2. V gave up 10 bases and J gave up 0 bases; unmatched junction bases: 14. The CDR3 sequence is 18 residues long. Germline V CDR1 and CDR2: ENHRY, SYGVKD. In DNA, the CDR3 is TGTGCCACCGAACCGGGGACTAGCGGACTAAGCTCCTACAATGAGCAGTTCTTC. Residues: CATEPGTSGLSSYNEQFF.

This clonotype was seen repeatedly, ten times or more. The chain recombines TRBV5-1 with TRBJ2-3, with D tentatively TRBD1 (6 bases). Trimming left V 3 bases short and J 2 bases short, with 10 bases between. This CDR3 comprises 14 residues. The germline V gene has CDR1 SGHRS and CDR2 YFSETQ. CDR3 nucleotide sequence: TGCGCCAGCAGCTCGCAGGGGCCCACAGATACGCAGTATTTT. It is translated as CASSSQGPTDTQYF.

This clonotype was found a few times. The rearrangement links TRBV28 to TRBJ1-2; D is unclear. The CDR3 is 17 residues long. The V end was cut by 10 bases, the J end by 1 base, with 25 bases between. Germline-derived CDR1 and CDR2 are MDHEN and SYDVKM. CDR3 nucleotide sequence: TGTGCCACCTATGCCCCCGCCGGAGTTGAAATTAACTATGGCTACACCTTC. The encoded protein is CATYAPAGVEINYGYTF.

This clonotype was found many times. DNA for the CDR3: TGTGCCATCAGTGCCGGACAGGACTACGAGCAGTACGTC. Encoded protein: CAISAGQDYEQYV. The chain links TRBV10-3 to TRBJ2-7, with 7 nucleotides matching TRBD1. Trimming at V came to 4 bases and at J to 3 bases, leaving 3 bases not matched to a gene. This CDR3 comprises 13 residues. The germline V gene has CDR1 ENHRY and CDR2 SYGVKD.

This clonotype was counted between two and nine times. The J gene is TRBJ1-1, the V gene TRBV20-1; D call uncertain. The CDR3 loop spans 14 amino acids. Looked up from germline, CDR1 is DFQATT and CDR2 is SNEGSKA (reference sequence). The V and J ends lost 3 bases and 1 base respectively, with 12 bases between them. The CDR3 sequence: CSASGRAANTEAFF. The DNA of the CDR3 is TGCAGTGCTAGCGGGCGGGCAGCGAACACTGAAGCTTTCTTT.

The chain has TRBV28 and TRBJ2-5; D is perhaps TRBD2 (6 bases). This CDR3 is built from 15 residues. Trimming pared 3 bases from V and 2 bases from J, leaving 13 bases between. Germline loops: CDR1 MDHEN, CDR2 SYDVKM. The CDR3 sequence: CASSFASAPQETQYF. DNA of the CDR3: TGTGCCAGCAGTTTCGCTAGCGCGCCTCAAGAGACCCAGTACTTC. Drawing the rest from reference TRBV28 and TRBJ2-5, the complete variable domain is DVKVTQSSRYLVKRTGEKVFLECVQDMDHENMFWYRQDPGLGLRLIYFSYDVKMKEKGDIPEGYSVSREKKERFSLILESASTNQTSMYLCASSFASAPQETQYFGPGTRLLVL.

J is TRBJ2-6 and V is TRBV20-1; 7 bases line up with TRBD1. Germline lookup yields CDR1 DFQATT and CDR2 SNEGSKA (reference sequence). After removal of 6 bases from V and 4 bases from J, the junction contained 18 bases not matched to a gene. The CDR3 covers 18 residues. The DNA for the CDR3 is TGCAGTGCCCCCCGTGGGGGACAGCTGCTTCTCGGGGCCAACGTCCTGACTTTC. Its protein is CSAPRGGQLLLGANVLTF.

This sequence joins TRBV7-8 and TRBJ2-3, with 7 bases fitting TRBD1. The V gene end was trimmed by 1 base and the J gene end by 1 base; junction bases not matched to a gene: 5. From germline, CDR1 is SGHVS and CDR2 FQNEAQ. There are 16 residues in the CDR3. The CDR3 DNA reads TGTGCCAGCAGCTTAGTTGAGGGGGCCCGCACAGATACGCAGTATTTT. It translates to CASSLVEGARTDTQYF.

This clonotype came up a few times. J is TRBJ2-1 and V is TRBV3-1; perhaps TRBD2 as D (6 bases). V lost 1 base and J lost 8, with 12 bases in between. Looked up from germline, CDR1 is LGHDT and CDR2 is YNNKEL (reference sequence). CDR3 length: 14 residues. The CDR3 protein is CASSQGVGGYEQFF. The CDR3 DNA reads TGTGCCAGCAGCCAAGGGGTAGGAGGGTATGAGCAGTTCTTC.

This clonotype has just a few counts. This sequence joins TRBV29-1 and TRBJ2-1; 16 bases are a match to TRBD2. V was clipped by 4 bases and J by 6 bases; unmatched bases: 6. The CDR3 extends over 16 amino acids. In germline, CDR1 is SQVTM, CDR2 ANQGSEA. CDR3 bases: TGCAGCGTTGGGGGGACTAGCGGGAGGGGGACCAATGAGCAGTTCTTC. This sequence encodes CSVGGTSGRGTNEQFF.

Points on this clonotype: Since a much larger clone is just one base distant, this may be a read error. This rearrangement joins TRBV29-1 to TRBJ2-1, with D tentatively TRBD1 (6 bases). The CDR3 totals 12 residues. Germline loops: CDR1 SQVTM, CDR2 ANQGSEA. The CDR3 coding sequence is TGCAGCGTTAGCAGGACAGCGAATGACCAGTTCTTC. Amino acid sequence: CSVSRTANDQFF.

The chain has TRBV11-2 and TRBJ1-2; tentatively, D is TRBD1 (6 bases). V was cut by 5 bases and J by 2 bases, with 15 bases left in between. The CDR3 has 15 amino acids. The germline V gene encodes CDR1 SGHAT and CDR2 FQNNGV. The CDR3 DNA sequence: TGTGCCAGCAGCCCCGTAACAGGGCACAACTATGGCTACACCTTC. It encodes CASSPVTGHNYGYTF.

The V call is TRBV7-8, the J call TRBJ2-7, with D perhaps matching TRBD2 (6 bases). V lost 5 bases and J 0 bases, leaving 11 bases between the germline ends. CDR1 is SGHVS, CDR2 FQNEAQ, per germline. This CDR3 comprises 14 residues. The CDR3 DNA is TGTGCCAGCAGCCTGGGACTGCCCTCCTACGAGCAGTACTTC. Its protein product is CASSLGLPSYEQYF. The entire variable domain, with the rest obtained from reference TRBV7-8 and TRBJ2-7, is as follows: GAGVSQSPRYKVAKRGQDVALRCDPISGHVSLFWYQQALGQGPEFLTYFQNEAQLDKSGLPSDRFFAERPEGSVSTLKIQRTQQEDSAVYLCASSLGLPSYEQYFGPGTRLTVT.

The table lists this clonotype with a few counts. The chain carries TRBV11-3 and TRBJ2-1, with D possibly matching TRBD1 (6 bases). From germline, CDR1 is SGHNT and CDR2 YENEEA. This CDR3 comprises 16 residues. The V end lost 1 base, the J end lost 0 bases, and 10 bases lay between the germline ends. As DNA, the CDR3 is TGTGCCAGCAGCTTAGCAAACAGGGTCTCCTACAATGAGCAGTTCTTC. It yields the protein CASSLANRVSYNEQFF.

J is TRBJ2-3 and V is TRBV4-2; no clear D. The V gene lost 0 bases and the J gene lost 0 bases, with 10 bases spanning the gap. The length of the CDR3 is 16 residues. Germline CDR1 and CDR2: LGHNA and YNFKEQ. CDR3 nucleotides: TGTGCCAGCAGCCAAGATGGGATCTCTAGCACAGATACGCAGTATTTT. Amino acid sequence: CASSQDGISSTDTQYF.

The CDR3 sequence is CASSFGGLSDTQYF. DNA for the CDR3: TGTGCCAGCAGTTTTGGGGGGTTGTCAGATACGCAGTATTTT. The chain uses TRBV12-3 or TRBV12-4 and TRBJ2-3; D may be TRBD2 (6 bases). The CDR3 is 14 amino acids. V was shortened by 3 bases and J by 4 bases, with 11 bases between the two germline ends.

V gene TRBV3-1 combines with J gene TRBJ2-2; D remains ambiguous. CDR3 length: 17 amino acids. The germline V gene has CDR1 LGHDT and CDR2 YNNKEL (reference sequence). Trimming cost V 0 bases and J 0 bases, with 11 bases left between them. The CDR3 bases are TGTGCCAGCAGCCAAGAACGGACCAACGCGAACACCGGGGAGCTGTTTTTT. Translating it yields CASSQERTNANTGELFF.

The V and J genes are TRBV25-1 and TRBJ2-3; D gene ambiguous. The CDR3 length is 15 residues. Germline values: CDR1 MGHDK, CDR2 SYGVNS. Trimming pared 1 base from V and 2 bases from J, leaving 10 bases between. Written as DNA, the CDR3 is TGTGCCAGCAGTGAATGGGTAGGCCCCACAGATACGCAGTATTTT. It is translated as CASSEWVGPTDTQYF.

This clonotype appeared a few times. The chain uses TRBV20-1 and TRBJ1-2, with D unclear. V lost 0 bases, J lost 12 bases, and 8 bases lay in between. The CDR3 runs to 10 residues. Germline lookup yields CDR1 DFQATT and CDR2 SNEGSKA (reference sequence). CDR3 DNA sequence: TGCAGTGCTAGAGATTTGGCCGACACCTTC. It specifies CSARDLADTF.

This clonotype turned up a few times. The CDR3, as DNA: TGTGCCACCAGCAGGATGAACTCGGGCACAGATACGCAGTATTTT. Its protein product is CATSRMNSGTDTQYF. The V gene is TRBV15, the J gene TRBJ2-3; D is unclear. V shed 3 bases and J shed 1 base, with 11 bases lying between them. CDR1 and CDR2 from the germline V gene are LNHNV and YYDKDF (reference sequence). The CDR3 is 15 amino acids.

Only a few counts were recorded for this clonotype. J is TRBJ1-4 and V is TRBV10-3, with D hard to call. The CDR3 is 13 amino acids. From germline, CDR1 is ENHRY and CDR2 SYGVKD. The V end lost 3 bases, the J end lost 6 bases, and 8 bases lay between the germline ends. The CDR3 DNA sequence: TGTGCCATCAGTGAATACACAGATGAAAAACTGTTTTTT. Translated: CAISEYTDEKLFF.